The 2 T cell receptor beta chains listed next were all sequenced from one sample in a study of T cell changes during pregnancy in multiple sclerosis. Some clones are missing from TCRdb's copy, which holds only in-frame ones; the method was immunoSEQ multiplex PCR. In the table there are approximately 46,000 clones, roughly nine tenths of which are singletons. Specimen: CD4+ T cells from peripheral blood mononuclear cells, collected after pregnancy. Every receptor here comes from a female donor with multiple sclerosis, enrolled in a pregnancy study.

The J gene is TRBJ1-3, the V gene TRBV28; no firm D call. CDR1 and CDR2 from the germline V gene are MDHEN and SYDVKM. Trimming cost V 10 bases and J 0 bases, with 10 bases left between them. CDR3 length: 13 residues. CDR3: CATRLTSGNTIYF. Here the CDR3 DNA reads TGTGCCACCCGACTAACCTCTGGAAACACCATATATTTT.

The chain joins TRBV27 to TRBJ2-1; 7 bases are shared with TRBD2. Germline CDR1 is MNHEY and CDR2 is SMNVEV (reference sequence). V lost 10 bases and J lost 0; bases outside the gene matches: 12. The CDR3 runs to 16 residues. CDR3 protein: CATSKGRGSSYNEQFF. The CDR3 nucleotides read TGTGCCACCTCAAAAGGCCGCGGGAGCTCCTACAATGAGCAGTTCTTC.